A single sample is the source of the 21 T cell receptor beta chains below, sequenced in a study of human T cells and chemical hapten exposure. MiXCR, applied by TCRdb to the RACE reads, yields one record per CDR3 protein. The repertoire holds about 80,000 distinct CDR3 sequences, with approximately 8.1% as singletons. Time point given: healthy volunteer bleed at 6 weeks. The total RNA was obtained from whole blood that was not fractionated. Sequencing was carried out using whole blood. The receptors were sampled from a female donor in good health. Some clones in this sample may be carry-over from other donors' samples.

This clonotype has just a few counts. This chain connects TRBV27 to TRBJ1-1, with D hard to call. The CDR3 is 12 residues long. Trimming removed 2 bases at V and 8 bases at J, with 9 bases between. Germline-derived CDR1 and CDR2 are MNHEY and SMNVEV (reference sequence). CDR3 in amino acids: CASSLASGEAFF. As DNA, the CDR3 is TGTGCCAGCAGTTTAGCCAGCGGGGAAGCTTTCTTT.

This clonotype came up a few times. The V call is TRBV12-3 or TRBV12-4, the J call TRBJ2-3, with TRBD2 matching over 13 bases. The CDR3 covers 15 residues. V gave up 6 bases and J gave up 1 base; unmatched junction bases: 1. The CDR3 region has the DNA TGTGCCAGCAGGGGACTAGCGGGGCGCACAGATACGCAGTATTTT. Its translation is CASRGLAGRTDTQYF.

V usage is TRBV20-1 and J usage is TRBJ1-1; 8 nucleotides align to TRBD1. Germline V gene data show CDR1 as DFQATT and CDR2 as SNEGSKA (reference sequence). This CDR3 has 12 residues. J was trimmed by 3 bases and V by 6 bases; bases with no gene match: 3. DNA of the CDR3: TGCAGTGCAATGACAGGGGACACTGAAGCTTTCTTT. Translation: CSAMTGDTEAFF.

This chain joins TRBV7-9 and TRBJ1-5, with 8 positions matching TRBD1. This CDR3 region has 15 residues. The J segment lost 2 bases and the V segment lost 5 bases, leaving 5 bases of the junction unmatched. Germline V lookup: CDR1 SEHNR, CDR2 FQNEAQ (reference sequence). DNA of the CDR3: TGTGCCAGCAGCGGGACAGGACCAGGCAATCAGCCCCAGCATTTT. Amino acids: CASSGTGPGNQPQHF.

This clonotype was found many times. The chain is built from TRBV6-2 or TRBV6-3 and TRBJ2-7, with TRBD2 matching 10 bases. The junction had 14 bases not matched to a gene; V was cut back by 2 bases and J by 4 bases. The germline CDR1 and CDR2 sequences are MNHEY and SVGEGT. The length of the CDR3 is 18 residues. CDR3: CASSYPSLAGGSGYEQYF. The CDR3 region has the DNA TGTGCCAGCAGTTACCCTTCCTTAGCGGGGGGATCCGGATACGAGCAGTACTTC.

This clonotype was observed many times. The CDR3, as DNA: TGTGCCACTGCGCCCTGGGGGAGCTCCTACAATGAGCAGTTCTTC. Its translation: CATAPWGSSYNEQFF. V usage is TRBV7-2 and J usage is TRBJ2-1, with D perhaps matching TRBD1 or TRBD2 (5 bases each). The germline gives CDR1 SGHTA, CDR2 FQGNSA. CDR3 length equals 15 residues. V was pared by 10 bases and J by 0 bases, with 16 bases between. The complete variable domain, with remaining parts taken from reference TRBV7-2 and TRBJ2-1, reads GAGVSQSPSNKVTEKGKDVELRCDPISGHTALYWYRQSLGQGLEFLIYFQGNSAPDKSGLPSDRFSAERTGGSVSTLTIQRTQQEDSAVYLCATAPWGSSYNEQFFGPGTRLTVL.

This clonotype was picked up a small number of times. The chain combines TRBV20-1 with TRBJ2-3; D is ambiguous. Germline values: CDR1 DFQATT, CDR2 SNEGSKA (reference sequence). The CDR3 length is 10 residues. Deletions cut 4 bases from V and 5 bases from J, with 4 bases between. Here the CDR3 DNA reads TGCAGTGCTACGGAAGATACGCAGTATTTT. It codes for CSATEDTQYF.

The CDR3 is CASSTRSGGLNTEAFF. The CDR3 DNA is TGTGCCAGCTCAACTCGTTCCGGGGGCCTGAACACTGAAGCTTTCTTT. The chain carries TRBV18 and TRBJ1-1, with D perhaps matching TRBD1 (6 bases). Trimming shortened V by 5 bases and J by 0 bases, and 16 bases separated the two germline ends. The CDR3 totals 16 residues. The V gene's germline CDR1 is KGHSH and CDR2 LQKENI.

With respect to this clonotype: A much larger clone differs from this one at a single base, so this may be a read error. The rearrangement uses TRBV7-2 and TRBJ2-7; D unresolved. CDR1 and CDR2 (germline): SGHTA, FQGNSA. Deletions cut 5 bases from V and 0 bases from J, with 17 bases between. CDR3 size: 16 residues. CDR3 DNA sequence: TGTGCCAGCAGCACCGGCCCGTGGTTGAGCTCCTACGAGCAGTACTTC. This codes for CASSTGPWLSSYEQYF.

At least ten counts were recorded for this clonotype. The V call is TRBV21-1, the J call TRBJ1-2. TRBV21-1 corresponds to a pseudogene. The CDR3 has 15 amino acids. The CDR3 protein is CASSTRGPSFYGYTF. DNA for the CDR3: TGTGCCAGCAGCACCAGGGGGCCCTCCTTCTATGGCTACACCTTC.

In this sample, this clonotype turned up many times. The chain carries TRBV7-9 and TRBJ2-3; D unclear. Germline CDR1 reads SEHNR; CDR2 reads FQNEAQ (reference sequence). The V end was cut by 1 base, the J end by 0 bases, with 5 bases between. The CDR3 runs 14 residues. The CDR3 sequence: CASSLVASTDTQYF. The CDR3 nucleotides are TGTGCCAGCAGCTTAGTAGCAAGCACAGATACGCAGTATTTT.

This clonotype appeared a few times. A much larger clone lies a single base off, so this may be a read error. The chain is built from TRBV4-3 and TRBJ1-1, with D maybe TRBD1 (5 bases). V dropped 0 bases and J dropped 1 base, with 15 bases sitting between them. CDR1 is LGHNA and CDR2 is YSLEER in the germline V gene. CDR3 size: 17 residues. The CDR3 loop reads CASSQDPLRGRNTEAFF. Written as DNA, the CDR3 is TGCGCCAGCAGCCAAGATCCCCTCCGGGGGAGGAACACTGAAGCTTTCTTT.

The genes are TRBV4-3 and TRBJ2-3, with 8 bases lining up with TRBD2. Germline assignment: CDR1 LGHNA and CDR2 YSLEER. This CDR3 comprises 22 residues. V lost 4 bases and J lost 2; bases outside the gene matches: 26. In nucleotides, the CDR3 is TGCGCCAGCAGCCCCCGCGGGGGGCGCCGGCGGGGGGCGAGTGCTCACACAGATACGCAGTATTTT. It codes for CASSPRGGRRRGASAHTDTQYF.

With respect to this clonotype: Possible read error: a much larger clone is one base away. Likely a read error: the CDR3 ends without its conserved phenylalanine or tryptophan. The CDR3 here is CASSLRTHSGNTIYV. The DNA for the CDR3 is TGTGCCAGCAGCTTACGGACTCACTCTGGAAACACCATATATGTT. The genes are TRBV7-8 and TRBJ1-3; no reliable D call. V lost 2 bases, J lost 0 bases, and 8 bases lay in between. The CDR3 consists of 15 residues. Germline CDR1 is SGHVS and CDR2 is FQNEAQ.

The V call is TRBV27, the J call TRBJ1-4; D gene ambiguous. Germline CDR1 reads MNHEY; CDR2 reads SMNVEV (reference sequence). Trimming cost V 6 bases and J 3 bases, with 14 bases left between them. The CDR3 loop spans 15 amino acids. CDR3 amino acids: CASRRTRAPNEKLFF. The CDR3 nucleotides read TGTGCCAGCAGGAGAACGAGGGCACCTAATGAAAAACTGTTTTTT.

This clonotype was seen repeatedly, ten times or more. The chain combines TRBV19 with TRBJ1-6, with 8 bases aligning to TRBD1. The CDR3 sequence is 13 residues long. Germline CDR1 and CDR2: LNHDA and SQIVND (reference sequence). V shed 5 bases, J shed 10 bases, and the junction held 4 bases outside the gene matches. CDR3 nucleotides: TGTGCCAGTAGTGATACAGGGGGATCACCCCTCCACTTT. Protein sequence: CASSDTGGSPLHF.

The V gene is TRBV12-3 or TRBV12-4, the J gene TRBJ2-5; D not resolved. This CDR3 comprises 13 residues. The V end lost 6 bases, the J end lost 3 bases, and 11 bases lay between the germline ends. The CDR3 sequence: CASSPISKETQYF. For the CDR3, the DNA is TGTGCCAGCAGCCCCATCTCAAAAGAGACCCAGTACTTC.

This clonotype was observed a few times. The chain joins TRBV5-4 to TRBJ2-7, with 12 nucleotides matching TRBD2. The length of the CDR3 is 16 residues. V lost 4 bases to trimming and J lost 0 bases; unmatched junction nucleotides: 5. Per germline, CDR1 SGHNT and CDR2 YYREEE (reference sequence). The CDR3 bases are TGTGCCAGCAGCACAGGACTAGCGGGGTTCTCCTACGAGCAGTACTTC. This encodes CASSTGLAGFSYEQYF.

This clonotype was observed a few times. The gene calls are TRBV7-2 and TRBJ1-5; D is unclear. Germline lookup yields CDR1 SGHTA and CDR2 FQGNSA. V gave up 1 base and J gave up 6 bases, with 7 bases separating them. The CDR3 has 13 amino acids. CDR3 in DNA: TGTGCCAGCAGCTTAGTAGATGGTCAGCCCCAGCATTTT. It codes for CASSLVDGQPQHF. Full variable domain (outside the CDR3, taken from reference TRBV7-2 and TRBJ1-5): GAGVSQSPSNKVTEKGKDVELRCDPISGHTALYWYRQSLGQGLEFLIYFQGNSAPDKSGLPSDRFSAERTGGSVSTLTIQRTQQEDSAVYLCASSLVDGQPQHFGDGTRLSIL.

The rearrangement links TRBV7-2 to TRBJ1-2; TRBD1 matches at 8 bases. V trimming: 5 bases; J trimming: 0 bases; junction bases outside the gene matches: 8. The germline V gene has CDR1 SGHTA and CDR2 FQGNSA. There are 16 residues in the CDR3. The CDR3 nucleotides read TGTGCCAGCAGCCTGATGACAGGGGAGACTAACTATGGCTACACCTTC. It yields the protein CASSLMTGETNYGYTF.

This clonotype showed up many times. The chain carries TRBV5-1 and TRBJ2-5; 9 bases match TRBD1. J was trimmed by 2 bases and V by 1 base; bases with no gene match: 6. The germline V gene encodes CDR1 SGHRS and CDR2 YFSETQ. CDR3 length: 16 residues. CDR3 DNA: TGCGCCAGCAGCTTGTTGGCTGGGACAGGGCAAGAGACCCAGTACTTC. Its translation: CASSLLAGTGQETQYF.